This T cell receptor beta chain is from a study of blood T cell repertoires in COVID-19. Overall study: PBMCs, B-cell-depleted T cells, or T cells were the source of the cDNA or gDNA that made up the material.

J gave up 7 bases and V 0 bases, and 16 bases lay outside the gene matches. CDR1 is LNHNV, CDR2 YYDKDF, per germline (reference sequence). This CDR3 region has 19 residues. In the authors' workflow: Nucleated cell counts were estimated from reference gene primer amplification. Libraries were prepared by immunoSEQ multiplex PCR; TCRdb keeps only in-frame clonotypes and omits some of them. The V and J calls and clone size come from that table; D and trimming were worked out from the DNA. The table has about 21,000 clones, around 87% seen once. V gene TRBV15 combines with J gene TRBJ2-2, with TRBD2 matching over 8 bases. The clonotype comes from a man in his 70s with acute or convalescent COVID-19. Source material: peripheral blood. Here the CDR3 reads CATSRDTSGRIIGGGELFF. The CDR3 DNA reads TGTGCCACCAGCAGAGATACCAGCGGGAGAATAATCGGGGGCGGGGAGCTGTTTTTT.